This T cell receptor (beta chain) was captured by sequencing in a study of Ad26.COV2.S vaccination and SARS-CoV-2 variants (dated by TCRdb to the early 2020s). At the level of the whole study: Vaccine-arm donors came from COV1001, a multicentre, randomized, double-blind, placebo-controlled phase I-IIa trial of Ad26.COV2.S in healthy adults. Trial participants were randomized into five groups of five, in which low-dose or high-dose Ad26.COV2.S was given once or twice, or placebo was given on both occasions. Investigators did not know the trial group allocation while performing experiments and assessing outcomes. Dosing of Ad26.COV2.S was intramuscular, at either 5x10^10 or 1x10^11 viral particles, delivered as one shot or as two shots spaced 56 days apart. Sequencing of the TCRbeta repertoire served to evaluate the specificity and breadth of SARS-CoV-2-reactive T cell receptors following Ad26.COV2.S vaccination. A total of 32 samples were included in the TCR-sequenced set, comprising 19 Ad26.COV2.S vaccine recipients, 5 placebo recipients and 8 SARS-CoV-2 convalescent individuals.

The sample's treatment or condition, from its label and the paper: roughly 20 received Ad26.COV2.S at low or high dose, single or two shots; about 5 received placebo; per-sample allocation not given. Repertoires of vaccine and placebo recipients were sequenced from samples collected on day 63 after the first injection. Between 29 July and 7 August 2020, Cohort 1b enrolled some 25 adults aged 18-55 years at one site in Boston, USA. Ad26.COV2.S was a replication-incompetent adenovirus type 26 vector that expressed a prefusion-stabilized SARS-CoV-2 spike protein derived from the original Wuhan strain. The immunoSEQ Assay was used to sequence TCRbeta CDR3 regions. After extraction, genomic DNA underwent amplification by bias-controlled multiplex PCR, followed by high-throughput sequencing. On the study's bioinformatics: To quantify the absolute abundance of every unique TCRbeta CDR3 region, sequences were collapsed and filtered. T cell fraction was estimated by normalizing TCRbeta template counts to usable DNA, with usable DNA measured through amplification of reference genes found in all nucleated cells. Repertoire TCRs were annotated as SARS-CoV-2-specific by exact matching of V gene, CDR3 amino acid sequence and J gene to a known reactive TCR set. The reference SARS-CoV-2 TCR set was derived from MIRA and filtered for enrichment in COVID-19-positive ImmuneCODE repertoires, a step that removed public or cross-reactive TCRs. Using the MIRA antigens, annotated TCRs were further analysed by specific ORF or by position within an ORF. Breadth was defined as the number of annotated unique rearrangements divided by the total number of unique productive rearrangements, and depth was defined as the summed frequency of the annotated unique rearrangements. Two-sided Wilcoxon rank-sum tests were used to compare TCR breadth between groups. TCRdb provides this immuneACCESS table in a form limited to in-frame rearrangements. Some clones are lacking; in checked studies, under half of them reflect an unresolved V gene, and why the rest are absent is not known. Clone size and the V and J calls come from that table; the DNA yielded D and trimming. This sample gives approximately 400,000 clones in total; approximately 85% of them show up just once. 2.5% to 3.5% of the sample lies in the top ten.

Points the paper makes about the study in general: Substantial breadth of spike-specific CD8+ and CD4+ T cell responses was reported after vaccination. Compared with placebo recipients, Ad26.COV2.S recipients showed higher spike-specific TCR breadth (P = 0.0014). The authors noted that total T cell responses may have been underestimated by the TCR breadth and depth analyses. Vaccine and placebo recipients had similar non-spike TCR breadth, a finding consistent with the vaccine containing only spike. Comparing responses between vaccine doses or regimens was not something the study was powered to do.

Looking up the germline V gene (reference sequence) yields CDR1 SEHNR and CDR2 FQNEAQ. After removal of 5 bases from V and 6 bases from J, the junction retains 6 bases not matched to a gene. Inclusive of the bounding cysteine and phenylalanine, the CDR3 is 15 residues long. CDR3 DNA only is kept here, 45 bases in frame from base 1. Points on this clone: Its antigen is unknown. Base qualities are not at hand, and no much larger clone is one base apart.

This chain is built from TRBV7-9 and TRBJ1-5, and TRBD1 aligns with 11 junction nucleotides. This TCR was recovered from a person between 18 and 60 years old who received the Ad26.COV2.S COVID-19 vaccine or a placebo. Sample: peripheral blood, taken in a trial of Ad26.COV2.S vaccine versus placebo. The DNA sequence is as follows: TGTGCCAGCAGCCCGGGACAGGGGGAAGGTCAGCCCCAGCATTTT. Translated, it reads CASSPGQGEGQPQHF.